This TCR beta chain was sequenced during a study of chemoradiotherapy in HPV16-positive cancers. The CDR3 contains 15 residues. V lost 0 bases and J 1 base, leaving 9 bases between the germline ends. Germline CDR1 reads MGHRA; CDR2 reads YSYEKL. TCRdb's table, derived via immunoSEQ multiplex PCR, lists solely in-frame clones and lacks some. The sample contains about 5,600 clones, 70% to 85% of which appear only once. For this clone: Its target is unknown.

Whole-study results and caveats: In HPV16-positive patients, HPV-responsive T-cell expansion tracked better recurrence-free survival. The functional HPV-specific definition rests on just two HPV16-positive patients. During treatment, candidate HPV-specific clones and E7-related motifs expanded in tumor.

Over chemoradiotherapy, repertoires were sampled more than once. The sample was tumor tissue, taken from a patient who underwent chemoradiotherapy. The receptor comes from a human donor with HPV-associated anogenital cancer. J is TRBJ1-2 and V is TRBV4-1; D gene ambiguous. This CDR3 is CASSQDRGFNYGYTF. CDR3 nucleotide sequence: TGCGCCAGCAGCCAAGACCGGGGATTTAACTATGGCTACACCTTC.